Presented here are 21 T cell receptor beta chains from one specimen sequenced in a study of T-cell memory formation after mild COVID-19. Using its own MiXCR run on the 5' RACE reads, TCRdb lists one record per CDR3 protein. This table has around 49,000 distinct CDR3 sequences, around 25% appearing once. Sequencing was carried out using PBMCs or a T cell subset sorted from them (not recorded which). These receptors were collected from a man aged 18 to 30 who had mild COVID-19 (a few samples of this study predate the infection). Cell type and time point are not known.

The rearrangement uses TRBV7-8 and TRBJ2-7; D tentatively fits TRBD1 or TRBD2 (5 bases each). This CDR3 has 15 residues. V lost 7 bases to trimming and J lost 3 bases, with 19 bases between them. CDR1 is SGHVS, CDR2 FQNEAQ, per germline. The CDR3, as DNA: TGTGCCAGCACCCCTCAGTGGGGGAAAAACTACGAGCAGTACTTC. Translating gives CASTPQWGKNYEQYF.

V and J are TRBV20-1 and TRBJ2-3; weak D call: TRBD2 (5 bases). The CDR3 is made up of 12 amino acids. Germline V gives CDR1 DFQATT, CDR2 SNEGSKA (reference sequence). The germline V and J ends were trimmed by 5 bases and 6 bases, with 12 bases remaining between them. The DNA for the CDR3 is TGCAGTGCTCCCTCGGGGTGGGATACGCAGTATTTT. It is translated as CSAPSGWDTQYF.

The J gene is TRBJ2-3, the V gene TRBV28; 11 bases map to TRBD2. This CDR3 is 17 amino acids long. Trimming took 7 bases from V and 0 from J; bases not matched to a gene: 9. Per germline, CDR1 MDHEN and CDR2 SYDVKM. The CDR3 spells CASTRAASGGSTDTQYF. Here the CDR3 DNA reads TGTGCCAGCACCCGGGCTGCTAGCGGGGGGAGCACAGATACGCAGTATTTT.

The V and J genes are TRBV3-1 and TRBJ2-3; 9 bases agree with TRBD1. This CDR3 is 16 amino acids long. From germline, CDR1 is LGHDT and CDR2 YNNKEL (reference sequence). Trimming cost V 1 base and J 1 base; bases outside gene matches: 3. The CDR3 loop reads CASSQAGTGRTDTQYF. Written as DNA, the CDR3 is TGTGCCAGCAGCCAAGCCGGGACAGGGCGCACAGATACGCAGTATTTT.

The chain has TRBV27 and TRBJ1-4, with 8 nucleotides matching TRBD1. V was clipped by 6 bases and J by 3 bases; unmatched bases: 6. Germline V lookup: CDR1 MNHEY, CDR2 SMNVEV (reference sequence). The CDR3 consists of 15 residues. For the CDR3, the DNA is TGTGCCAGCAGCCATCAGGGGGCGGCTAATGAAAAACTGTTTTTT. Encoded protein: CASSHQGAANEKLFF.

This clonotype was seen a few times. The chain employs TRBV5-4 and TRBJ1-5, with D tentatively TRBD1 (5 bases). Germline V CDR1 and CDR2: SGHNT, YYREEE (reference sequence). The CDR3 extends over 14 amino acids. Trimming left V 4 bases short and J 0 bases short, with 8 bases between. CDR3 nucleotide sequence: TGTGCCAGCAGCCCGACAGATAGCAATCAGCCCCAGCATTTT. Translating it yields CASSPTDSNQPQHF. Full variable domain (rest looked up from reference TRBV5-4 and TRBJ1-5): ETGVTQSPTHLIKTRGQQVTLRCSSQSGHNTVSWYQQALGQGPQFIFQYYREEENGRGNFPPRFSGLQFPNYSSELNVNALELDDSALYLCASSPTDSNQPQHFGDGTRLSIL.

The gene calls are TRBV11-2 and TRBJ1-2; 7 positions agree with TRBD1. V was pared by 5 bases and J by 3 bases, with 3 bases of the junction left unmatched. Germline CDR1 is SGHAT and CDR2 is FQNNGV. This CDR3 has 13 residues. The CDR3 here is CASSPGQDYGYTF. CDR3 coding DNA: TGTGCCAGCAGCCCTGGACAGGACTATGGCTACACCTTC.

The CDR3 coding sequence is TGTGCCAGCAGCGTAGGGACGGCTAGCAATCAGCCCCAGCATTTT. It specifies CASSVGTASNQPQHF. The V call is TRBV9, the J call TRBJ1-5; D remains unclear. The CDR3 spans 15 residues. Trimming removed 0 bases from V and 0 bases from J, with 7 bases in between. Germline V gene data show CDR1 as SGDLS and CDR2 as YYNGEE.

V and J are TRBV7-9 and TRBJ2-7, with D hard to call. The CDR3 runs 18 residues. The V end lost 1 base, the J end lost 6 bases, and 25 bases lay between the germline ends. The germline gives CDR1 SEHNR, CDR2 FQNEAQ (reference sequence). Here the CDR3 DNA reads TGTGCCAGCAGCTTAGAGAGGATCTGGCAAGCTGGGGTCTCCGAGCAGTACTTC. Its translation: CASSLERIWQAGVSEQYF. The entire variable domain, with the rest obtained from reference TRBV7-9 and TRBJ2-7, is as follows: DTGVSQNPRHKITKRGQNVTFRCDPISEHNRLYWYRQTLGQGPEFLTYFQNEAQLEKSRLLSDRFSAERPKGSFSTLEIQRTEQGDSAMYLCASSLERIWQAGVSEQYFGPGTRLTVT.

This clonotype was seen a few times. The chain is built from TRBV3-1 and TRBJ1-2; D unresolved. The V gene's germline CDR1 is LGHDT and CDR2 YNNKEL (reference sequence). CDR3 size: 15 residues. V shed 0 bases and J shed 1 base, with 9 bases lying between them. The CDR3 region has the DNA TGTGCCAGCAGCCAAGATGTCGGCTTTAACTATGGCTACACCTTC. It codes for CASSQDVGFNYGYTF.

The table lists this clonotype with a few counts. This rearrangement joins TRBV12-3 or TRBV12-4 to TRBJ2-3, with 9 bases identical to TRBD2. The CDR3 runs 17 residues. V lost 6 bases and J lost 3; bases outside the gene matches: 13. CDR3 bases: TGTGCCAGCAGGGAGGGCCTTAGCGGGGGAGAGACAGATACGCAGTATTTT. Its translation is CASREGLSGGETDTQYF.

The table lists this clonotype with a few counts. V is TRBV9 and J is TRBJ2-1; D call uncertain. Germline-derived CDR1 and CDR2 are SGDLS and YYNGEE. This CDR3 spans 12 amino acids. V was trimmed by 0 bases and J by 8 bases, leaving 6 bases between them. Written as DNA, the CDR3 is TGTGCCAGCAGCGTAGCCGCGGATGAGCAGTTCTTC. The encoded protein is CASSVAADEQFF.

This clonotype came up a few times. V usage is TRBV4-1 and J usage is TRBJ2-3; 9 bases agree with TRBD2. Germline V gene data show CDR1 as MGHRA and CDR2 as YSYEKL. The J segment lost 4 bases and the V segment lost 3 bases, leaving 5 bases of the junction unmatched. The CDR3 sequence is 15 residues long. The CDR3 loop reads CASSQRGGASDTQYF. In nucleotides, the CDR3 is TGCGCCAGCAGCCAGCGCGGGGGGGCCTCAGATACGCAGTATTTT.

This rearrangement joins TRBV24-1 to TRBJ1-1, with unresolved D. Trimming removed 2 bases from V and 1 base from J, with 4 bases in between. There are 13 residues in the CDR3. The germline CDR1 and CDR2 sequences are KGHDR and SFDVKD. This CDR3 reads CATSDSGNTEAFF. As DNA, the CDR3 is TGTGCCACCAGTGATTCAGGGAACACTGAAGCTTTCTTT.

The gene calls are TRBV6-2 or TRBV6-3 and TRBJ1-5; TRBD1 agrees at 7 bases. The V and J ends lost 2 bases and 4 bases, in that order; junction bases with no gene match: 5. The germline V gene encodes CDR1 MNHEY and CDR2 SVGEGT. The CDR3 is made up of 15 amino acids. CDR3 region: CASSYHGTENQPQHF. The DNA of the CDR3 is TGTGCCAGCAGTTACCACGGGACAGAAAATCAGCCCCAGCATTTT.

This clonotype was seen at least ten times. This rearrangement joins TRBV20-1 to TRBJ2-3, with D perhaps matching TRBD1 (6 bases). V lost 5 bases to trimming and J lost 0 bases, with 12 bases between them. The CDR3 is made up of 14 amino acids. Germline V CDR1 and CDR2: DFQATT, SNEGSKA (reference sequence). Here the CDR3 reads CSASDSYSTDTQYF. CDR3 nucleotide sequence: TGCAGTGCTTCGGACAGTTACAGCACAGATACGCAGTATTTT.

The CDR3 DNA is TGTGCCATCAGTGATTCAGGGGGTGATGGGGCCAACGTCCTGACTTTC. This codes for CAISDSGGDGANVLTF. The genes are TRBV10-3 and TRBJ2-6; 7 bases are a match to TRBD1. This CDR3 is 16 amino acids long. The V gene end was trimmed by 3 bases and the J gene end by 3 bases; junction bases not matched to a gene: 5. CDR1 and CDR2 (germline): ENHRY, SYGVKD.

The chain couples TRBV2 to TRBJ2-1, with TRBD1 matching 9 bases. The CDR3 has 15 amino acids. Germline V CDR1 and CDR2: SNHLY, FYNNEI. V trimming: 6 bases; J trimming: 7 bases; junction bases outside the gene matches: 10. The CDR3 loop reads CASRIGTGRLNEQFF. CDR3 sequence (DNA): TGTGCCAGCAGGATAGGGACAGGGCGCCTAAATGAGCAGTTCTTC.

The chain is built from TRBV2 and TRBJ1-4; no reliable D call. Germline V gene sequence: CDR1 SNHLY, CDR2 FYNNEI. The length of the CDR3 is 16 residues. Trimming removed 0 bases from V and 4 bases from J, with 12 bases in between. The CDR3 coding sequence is TGTGCCAGCAGTGAAGCGCTTTGGGAAAGTAATGAAAAACTGTTTTTT. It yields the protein CASSEALWESNEKLFF.

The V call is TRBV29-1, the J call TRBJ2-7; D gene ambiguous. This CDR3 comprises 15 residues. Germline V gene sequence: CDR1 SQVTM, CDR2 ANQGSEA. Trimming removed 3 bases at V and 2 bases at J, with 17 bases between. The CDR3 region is CSVDGLGSRPYEQYF. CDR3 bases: TGCAGCGTTGATGGTTTGGGATCACGACCCTACGAGCAGTACTTC.

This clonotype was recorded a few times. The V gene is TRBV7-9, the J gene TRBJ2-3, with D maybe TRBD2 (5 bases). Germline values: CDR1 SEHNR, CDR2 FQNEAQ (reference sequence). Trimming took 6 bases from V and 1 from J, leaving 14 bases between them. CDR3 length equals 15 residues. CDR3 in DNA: TGTGCCAGCAGTCCCTTTAGCGAGGGCACAGATACGCAGTATTTT. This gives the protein CASSPFSEGTDTQYF.